The clone carrying this T cell receptor beta chain was seen just once. V was trimmed by 8 bases and J by 0 bases, leaving 13 bases between them. Germline lookup yields CDR1 LNHDA and CDR2 SQIVND (reference sequence). The CDR3 contains 14 residues. This sample was taken from a study of PD-L1 blockade in urothelial cancer. Sequenced by immunoSEQ multiplex PCR; TCRdb stores in-frame clones only, minus some. The sample records approximately 86,000 clones, 70% to 90% being singletons. Time point meaning: pretreatment peripheral blood. Patients each gave 1 to 8 samples, pretreatment and on-treatment. The V call is TRBV19, the J call TRBJ1-1, with D possibly matching TRBD1 (5 bases). This clonotype was sampled from a man aged 40-49 years with urothelial cancer. The sequencing here drew on PBMCs, taken around atezolizumab (anti-PD-L1) treatment. The CDR3 reads CASSSTVLNTEAFF. CDR3 bases: TGTGCCAGTTCGTCGACAGTTCTGAACACTGAAGCTTTCTTT.